This TCR beta chain was recovered during a study of graft-versus-host responses after intestinal transplantation. As for the study in general: Isolated intestinal, liver-intestinal, or multivisceral transplants had been given to the recipients. Tacrolimus and steroids were given for around 3 years to all recipients after anti-thymocyte globulin induction. Study-wide results and limits: Allografts of patients with graft-donor T cell macrochimerism showed high graft-versus-host to host-versus-graft clone ratios. The authors found GvH clones in recipient marrow, some appearing first in ileum or blood.

Method: immunoSEQ multiplex PCR; TCRdb's copy keeps in-frame clones and lacks some. The table lists tens of thousands of clones, around 86% of them singletons. V was clipped by 2 bases and J by 0 bases, with 8 bases between them. This CDR3 comprises 14 residues. Germline CDR1 reads SEHNR; CDR2 reads FQNEAQ (reference sequence). For this clone: The target antigen is unknown.

The TCR was taken from a human donor who was the organ donor for an intestinal transplant. The J gene is TRBJ2-7, the V gene TRBV7-9, with no clear D. The starting material was unstimulated CD8+ T cells sorted from spleen or lymph node cells, obtained before transplant. As DNA, the CDR3 is TGTGCCAGCAGCTTATTGCAGAGCTCCTACGAGCAGTACTTC. This encodes CASSLLQSSYEQYF.